This T cell receptor (beta chain) was identified during a study of naive and memory T cell subsets. Study findings and constraints: Especially in CD8 cells, naive repertoires contained a few larger clonotypes, possibly CD45RA-re-expressing memory cells. TCR abundance followed a power law differing between naive and memory subsets.

The beta constant-region primer was an equimolar mix of two oligonucleotides covering TRBC1 and TRBC2. Nested alpha and beta constant-region primers with the SP2 primer drove four PCR rounds on ligated cDNA. An oligonucleotide with the SP2 primer and a 12-nucleotide UMI was ligated to the cDNA 3' end. TCRdb processed the UMI-ligation and nested PCR reads anew with MiXCR; each CDR3 protein has one entry. The sample yields 150,000 or so distinct CDR3 sequences, approximately 24% seen once. Per germline, CDR1 MDHEN and CDR2 SYDVKM. CDR3 length equals 15 residues. V was clipped by 2 bases and J by 3 bases; unmatched bases: 4. On this clonotype itself: The antigen remains undetermined.

Sequential positive selection took CD4 T cells first, then CD8 T cells. Material: naive CD4+ T cells from blood. The receptor comes from a human donor in good health. The rearrangement uses TRBV28 and TRBJ2-7; 10 positions agree with TRBD2. The CDR3 sequence: CASSLTSGTYYEQYF. CDR3 nucleotide sequence: TGTGCCAGCAGTTTAACTAGCGGGACCTACTACGAGCAGTACTTC.